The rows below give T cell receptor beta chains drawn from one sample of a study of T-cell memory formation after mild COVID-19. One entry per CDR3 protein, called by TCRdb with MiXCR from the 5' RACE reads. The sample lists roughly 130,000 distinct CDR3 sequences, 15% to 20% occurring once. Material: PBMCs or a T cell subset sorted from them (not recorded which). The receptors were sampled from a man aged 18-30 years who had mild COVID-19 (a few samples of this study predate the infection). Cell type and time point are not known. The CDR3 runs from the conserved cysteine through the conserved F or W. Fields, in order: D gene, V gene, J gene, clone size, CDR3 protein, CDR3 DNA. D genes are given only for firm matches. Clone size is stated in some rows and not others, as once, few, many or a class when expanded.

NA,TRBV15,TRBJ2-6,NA,CATSRVHGANVLTF,TGTGCCACCAGCAGAGTTCATGGGGCCAACGTCCTGACTTTC
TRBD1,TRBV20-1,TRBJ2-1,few,CRATGTGSPWGNEQFF,TGCAGGGCTACCGGGACAGGATCCCCTTGGGGGAATGAGCAGTTCTTC
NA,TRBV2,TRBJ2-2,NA,CASSVRGDSNTGELFF,TGTGCCAGCAGTGTAAGGGGGGATTCGAACACCGGGGAGCTGTTTTTT
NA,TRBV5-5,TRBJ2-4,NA,CASSPPGDIQYF,TGTGCCAGCAGCCCCCCCGGTGACATTCAGTACTTC
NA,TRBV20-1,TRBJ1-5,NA,CSARGNQPQHF,TGCAGTGCTAGAGGGAATCAGCCCCAGCATTTT
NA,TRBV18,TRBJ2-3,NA,CASSPVSGTDTQYF,TGTGCCAGCTCACCAGTTAGCGGCACAGATACGCAGTATTTT
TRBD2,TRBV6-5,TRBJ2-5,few,CASRPSGETQYF,TGTGCCAGCAGACCTAGCGGCGAGACCCAGTACTTC
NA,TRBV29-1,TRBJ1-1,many,CSGILAGSEAFF,TGCAGCGGAATACTGGCAGGGTCTGAAGCTTTCTTT
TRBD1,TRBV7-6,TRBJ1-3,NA,CASSPRTGSKGNTIYF,TGTGCCAGCAGCCCTCGGACAGGGAGTAAGGGAAACACCATATATTTT
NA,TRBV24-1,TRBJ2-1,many,CATSLDRMDNEQFF,TGTGCCACCAGTTTAGACAGGATGGACAATGAGCAGTTCTTC
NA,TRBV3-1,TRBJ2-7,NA,CASSHGVSRGRSYEQYF,TGTGCCAGCAGCCATGGGGTCTCCAGGGGTCGTAGCTACGAGCAGTACTTC
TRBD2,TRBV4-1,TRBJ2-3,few,CASSPGGVAVTDTQYF,TGCGCCAGCAGCCCCGGGGGGGTAGCGGTCACAGATACGCAGTATTTT
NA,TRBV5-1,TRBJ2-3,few,CASSLIGVTDTQYF,TGCGCCAGCAGCTTGATAGGGGTCACAGATACGCAGTATTTT
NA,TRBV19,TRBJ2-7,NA,CASSKGPIYEQYF,TGTGCCAGTAGTAAGGGACCGATCTACGAGCAGTACTTC
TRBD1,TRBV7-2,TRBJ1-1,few,CASSIQGATEAFF,TGTGCCAGCAGCATCCAGGGGGCCACTGAAGCTTTCTTT
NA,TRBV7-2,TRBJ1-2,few,CASSLARASYGYTF,TGTGCCAGCAGCTTGGCTCGGGCCTCCTATGGCTACACCTTC
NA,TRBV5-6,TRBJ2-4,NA,CASSLAGQFRDF,TGTGCCAGCAGCTTGGCAGGACAGTTCAGGGACTTC
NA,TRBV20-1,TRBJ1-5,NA,CSASPQERGQPQHF,TGCAGTGCTAGTCCTCAGGAAAGGGGACAGCCCCAGCATTTT
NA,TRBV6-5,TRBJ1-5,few,CASSPDVSNQPQHF,TGTGCCAGCAGCCCCGACGTTAGCAATCAGCCCCAGCATTTT
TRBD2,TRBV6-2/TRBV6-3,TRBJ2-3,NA,CASSRFSNSGGPYF,TGTGCCAGCAGCCGTTTCTCCAATAGCGGGGGGCCCTATTTT
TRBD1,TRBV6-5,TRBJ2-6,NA,CASTYQGAAGANVLTF,TGTGCCAGCACTTACCAGGGGGCTGCTGGGGCCAACGTCCTGACTTTC
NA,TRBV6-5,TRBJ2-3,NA,CASSAKGSTQYF,TGTGCCAGCAGCGCCAAGGGGAGTACGCAGTATTTT
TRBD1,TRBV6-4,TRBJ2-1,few,CASSLETGEREQFF,TGTGCCAGCAGTCTCGAGACAGGGGAACGTGAGCAGTTCTTC
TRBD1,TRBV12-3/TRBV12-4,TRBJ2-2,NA,CASRLGQGRRELFF,TGTGCCAGCAGACTCGGACAGGGAAGGCGGGAGCTGTTTTTT
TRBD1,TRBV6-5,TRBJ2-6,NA,CASSWTGPPSGANVLTF,TGTGCCAGCAGCTGGACAGGGCCTCCGTCTGGGGCCAACGTCCTGACTTTC
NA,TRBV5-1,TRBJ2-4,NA,CASSFSQGKNIQYF,TGCGCCAGCAGCTTCTCCCAGGGCAAAAACATTCAGTACTTC
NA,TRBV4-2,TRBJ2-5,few,CASSQDGGHQETQYF,TGTGCCAGCAGCCAAGATGGAGGGCACCAAGAGACCCAGTACTTC
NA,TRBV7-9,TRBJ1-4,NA,CASSPDRLAAPSVVLFF,TGTGCCAGCAGCCCAGACAGGTTGGCTGCCCCAAGCGTCGTTTTGTTTTTT
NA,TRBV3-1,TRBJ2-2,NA,CASSQGVGTGELFF,TGTGCCAGCAGCCAAGGGGTCGGGACCGGGGAGCTGTTTTTT
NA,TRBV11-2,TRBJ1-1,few,CASRISVGNTEAFF,TGTGCCAGCCGAATCTCGGTGGGAAACACTGAAGCTTTCTTT
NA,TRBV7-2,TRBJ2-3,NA,CASSSGGGPTDTQYF,TGTGCCAGCAGCTCAGGGGGGGGACCCACAGATACGCAGTATTTT
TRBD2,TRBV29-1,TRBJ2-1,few,CSAGLAGDEQFF,TGCAGCGCTGGACTAGCGGGGGATGAGCAGTTCTTC
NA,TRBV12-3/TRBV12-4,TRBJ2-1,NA,CASSPGQVGDNEQFF,TGTGCCAGCAGCCCGGGGCAGGTGGGGGACAATGAGCAGTTCTTC
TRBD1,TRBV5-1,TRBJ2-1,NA,CASSSGGENIGEQFF,TGCGCCAGCAGCTCAGGGGGCGAGAATATTGGTGAGCAGTTCTTC
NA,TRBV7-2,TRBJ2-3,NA,CASSLYSGTDTQYF,TGTGCCAGCAGCTTATACTCGGGGACAGATACGCAGTATTTT